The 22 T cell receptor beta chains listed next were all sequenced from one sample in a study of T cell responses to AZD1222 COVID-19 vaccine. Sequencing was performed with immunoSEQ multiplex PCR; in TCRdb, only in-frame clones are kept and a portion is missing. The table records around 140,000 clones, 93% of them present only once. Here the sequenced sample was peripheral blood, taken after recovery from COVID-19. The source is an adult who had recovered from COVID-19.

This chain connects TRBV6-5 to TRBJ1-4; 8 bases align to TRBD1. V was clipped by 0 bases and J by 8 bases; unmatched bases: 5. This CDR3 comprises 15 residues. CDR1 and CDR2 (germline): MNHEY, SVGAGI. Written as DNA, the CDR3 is TGTGCCAGCAGTTACTCTCACAGGGGGAAGGAAAAACTGTTTTTT. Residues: CASSYSHRGKEKLFF.

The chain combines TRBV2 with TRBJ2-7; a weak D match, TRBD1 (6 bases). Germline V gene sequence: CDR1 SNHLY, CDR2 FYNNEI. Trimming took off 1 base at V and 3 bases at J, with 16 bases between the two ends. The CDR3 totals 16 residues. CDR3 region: CASSEVGRGVGYEQYF. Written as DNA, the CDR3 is TGTGCCAGCAGTGAAGTGGGCAGGGGAGTGGGCTACGAGCAGTACTTC.

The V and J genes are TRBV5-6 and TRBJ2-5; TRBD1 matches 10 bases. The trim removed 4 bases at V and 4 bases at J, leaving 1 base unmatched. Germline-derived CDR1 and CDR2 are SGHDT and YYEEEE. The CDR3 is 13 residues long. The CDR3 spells CASSGQGVETQYF. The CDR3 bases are TGTGCCAGCAGCGGACAGGGGGTAGAGACCCAGTACTTC.

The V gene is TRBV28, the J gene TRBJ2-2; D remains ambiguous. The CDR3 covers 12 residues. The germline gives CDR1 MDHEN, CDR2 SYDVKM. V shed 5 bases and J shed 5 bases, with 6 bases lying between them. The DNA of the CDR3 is TGTGCCAGCAGTGCCCTTACCGGGGAGCTGTTTTTT. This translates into CASSALTGELFF.

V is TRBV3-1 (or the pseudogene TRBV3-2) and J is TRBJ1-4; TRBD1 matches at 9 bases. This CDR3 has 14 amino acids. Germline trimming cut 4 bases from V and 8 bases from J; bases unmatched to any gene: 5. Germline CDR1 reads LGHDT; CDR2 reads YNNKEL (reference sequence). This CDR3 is CASSLGQGREKLFF. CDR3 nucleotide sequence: TGTGCCAGCAGCCTAGGACAGGGGAGGGAAAAACTGTTTTTT.

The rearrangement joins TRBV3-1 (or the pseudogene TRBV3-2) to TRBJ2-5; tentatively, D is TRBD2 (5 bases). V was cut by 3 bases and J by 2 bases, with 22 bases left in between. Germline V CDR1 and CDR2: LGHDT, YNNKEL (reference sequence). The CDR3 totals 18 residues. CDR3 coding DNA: TGTGCCAGCAGCCAGTTTGGCCCGACTACCCGAAATCAAGAGACCCAGTACTTC. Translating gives CASSQFGPTTRNQETQYF.

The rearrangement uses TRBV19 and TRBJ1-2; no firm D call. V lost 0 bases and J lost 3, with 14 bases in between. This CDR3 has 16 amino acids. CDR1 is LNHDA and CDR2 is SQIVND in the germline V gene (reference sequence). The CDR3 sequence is CASSIDGGDRDYGYTF. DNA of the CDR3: TGTGCCAGTAGTATAGATGGAGGCGACCGGGACTATGGCTACACCTTC.

Written as DNA, the CDR3 is TGTGCCAGCAGCCAAGGGACTAGCGGGGGACGCCTAGGAGAGACCCAGTACTTC. Residues: CASSQGTSGGRLGETQYF. This sequence joins TRBV3-1 (or the pseudogene TRBV3-2) and TRBJ2-5, with TRBD2 matching 13 bases. The CDR3 runs to 18 residues. Trimming removed 1 base from V and 4 bases from J; junction bases left unmatched: 9. Germline-derived CDR1 and CDR2 are LGHDT and YNNKEL (reference sequence).

CDR3 region: CASSIRDRVTEAFF. In DNA form, the CDR3 reads TGTGCCAGCAGTATCCGGGACAGGGTCACTGAAGCTTTCTTT. The gene calls are TRBV28 and TRBJ1-1, with 9 nucleotides matching TRBD1. V lost 5 bases to trimming and J lost 4 bases; unmatched junction nucleotides: 5. The germline CDR1 and CDR2 sequences are MDHEN and SYDVKM. This CDR3 contains 14 residues.

CDR3 sequence reads: CASSQDLGGLAPLHF. The CDR3 nucleotides are TGTGCCAGCAGCCAAGATCTTGGGGGTTTGGCACCCCTCCACTTT. The chain carries TRBV14 and TRBJ1-6, with D maybe TRBD1 (5 bases). CDR1 and CDR2 from the germline V gene are SGHDN and FVKESK. This CDR3 has 15 residues. The V gene lost 0 bases and the J gene lost 11 bases, with 14 bases spanning the gap.

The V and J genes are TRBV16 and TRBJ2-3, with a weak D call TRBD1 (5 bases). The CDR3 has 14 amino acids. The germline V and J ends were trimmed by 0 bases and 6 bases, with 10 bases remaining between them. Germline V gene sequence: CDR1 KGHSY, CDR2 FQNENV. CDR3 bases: TGTGCCAGCAGCCAATCGGCAGGGCTGGATACGCAGTATTTT. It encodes CASSQSAGLDTQYF.

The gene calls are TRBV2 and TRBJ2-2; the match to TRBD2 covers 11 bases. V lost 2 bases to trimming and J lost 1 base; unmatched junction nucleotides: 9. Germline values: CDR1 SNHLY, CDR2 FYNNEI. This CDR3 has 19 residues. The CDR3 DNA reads TGTGCCAGCAGTGAAACGCGTCTAGCGGGAGGATTGAACACCGGGGAGCTGTTTTTT. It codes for CASSETRLAGGLNTGELFF.

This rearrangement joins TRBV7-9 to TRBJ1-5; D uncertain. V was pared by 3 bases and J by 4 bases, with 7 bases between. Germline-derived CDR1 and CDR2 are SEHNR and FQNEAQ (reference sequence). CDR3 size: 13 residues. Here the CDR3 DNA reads TGTGCCAGCAGCTTTGCGACTAATCAGCCCCAGCATTTT. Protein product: CASSFATNQPQHF.

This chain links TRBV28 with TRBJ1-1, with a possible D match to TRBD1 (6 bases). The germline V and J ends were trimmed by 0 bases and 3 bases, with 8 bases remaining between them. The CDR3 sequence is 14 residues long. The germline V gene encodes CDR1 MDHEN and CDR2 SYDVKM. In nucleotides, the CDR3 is TGTGCCAGCAGTTTATGGGACAGACACACTGAAGCTTTCTTT. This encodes CASSLWDRHTEAFF. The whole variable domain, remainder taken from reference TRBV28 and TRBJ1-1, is DVKVTQSSRYLVKRTGEKVFLECVQDMDHENMFWYRQDPGLGLRLIYFSYDVKMKEKGDIPEGYSVSREKKERFSLILESASTNQTSMYLCASSLWDRHTEAFFGQGTRLTVV.

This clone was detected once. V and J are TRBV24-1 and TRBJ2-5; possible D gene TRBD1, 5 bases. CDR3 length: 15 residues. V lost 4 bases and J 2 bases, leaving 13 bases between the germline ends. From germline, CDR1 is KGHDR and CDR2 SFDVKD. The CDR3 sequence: CATSDPDRNQETQYF. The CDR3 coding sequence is TGTGCCACCAGTGACCCCGACAGAAATCAAGAGACCCAGTACTTC.

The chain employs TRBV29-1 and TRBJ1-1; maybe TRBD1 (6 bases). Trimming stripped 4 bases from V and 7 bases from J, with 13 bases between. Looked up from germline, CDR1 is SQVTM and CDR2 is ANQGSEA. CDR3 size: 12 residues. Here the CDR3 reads CSVVWGAHEAFF. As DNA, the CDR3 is TGCAGCGTTGTCTGGGGGGCCCATGAAGCTTTCTTT.

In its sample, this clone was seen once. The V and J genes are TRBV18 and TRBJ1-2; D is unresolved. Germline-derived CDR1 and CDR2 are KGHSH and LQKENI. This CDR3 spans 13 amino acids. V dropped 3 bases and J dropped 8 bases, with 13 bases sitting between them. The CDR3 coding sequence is TGTGCCAGCTCACCGGATGTTACCGGGGGCTACACCTTC. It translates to CASSPDVTGGYTF.

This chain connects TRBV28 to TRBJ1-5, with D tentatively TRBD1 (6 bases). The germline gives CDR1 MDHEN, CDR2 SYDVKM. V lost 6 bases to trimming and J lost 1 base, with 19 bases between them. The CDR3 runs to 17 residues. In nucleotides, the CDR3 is TGTGCCAGCAGCCCGTGGAGGGGGGGAAGAAGCAATCAGCCCCAGCATTTT. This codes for CASSPWRGGRSNQPQHF.

The CDR3 DNA reads as TGTGCCAGCAGCTTCGGGGGGCGGGTAACCGGGGAGCTGTTTTTT. Protein sequence: CASSFGGRVTGELFF. The J gene is TRBJ2-2, the V gene TRBV5-4; D may be TRBD2 (7 bases). V lost 2 bases to trimming and J lost 5 bases, with 13 bases between them. Germline values: CDR1 SGHNT, CDR2 YYREEE (reference sequence). The CDR3 is made up of 15 amino acids. Looking up the rest from reference TRBV5-4 and TRBJ2-2 gives the full variable domain: ETGVTQSPTHLIKTRGQQVTLRCSSQSGHNTVSWYQQALGQGPQFIFQYYREEENGRGNFPPRFSGLQFPNYSSELNVNALELDDSALYLCASSFGGRVTGELFFGEGSRLTVL.

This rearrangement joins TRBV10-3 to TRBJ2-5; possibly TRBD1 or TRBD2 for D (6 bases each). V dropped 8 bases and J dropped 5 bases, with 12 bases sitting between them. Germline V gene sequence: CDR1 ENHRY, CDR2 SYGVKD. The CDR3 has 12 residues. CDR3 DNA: TGTGCCATCCTTAGGGGGGAGGAGACCCAGTACTTC. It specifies CAILRGEETQYF.

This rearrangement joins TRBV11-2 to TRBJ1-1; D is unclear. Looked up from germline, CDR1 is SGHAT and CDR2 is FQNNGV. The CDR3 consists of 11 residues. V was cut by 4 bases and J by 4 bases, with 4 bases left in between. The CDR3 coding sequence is TGTGCCAGCAGCTACGGCACTGAAGCTTTCTTT. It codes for CASSYGTEAFF.

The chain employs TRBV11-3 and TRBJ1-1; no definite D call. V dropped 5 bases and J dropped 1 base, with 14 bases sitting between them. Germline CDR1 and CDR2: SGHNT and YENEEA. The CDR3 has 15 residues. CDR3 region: CASSRSGVENTEAFF. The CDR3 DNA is TGTGCCAGCAGCCGGTCCGGGGTCGAGAACACTGAAGCTTTCTTT.